This TCR beta chain was retrieved from a study of T cells in Graves' hyperthyroidism and ophthalmopathy. CDR1 is MNHEY, CDR2 SMNVEV, per germline (reference sequence). V lost 7 bases and J 6 bases, leaving 10 bases between the germline ends. The CDR3 has 11 residues. TCR beta CDR3 region amplification was performed from RNA transcripts. RT-PCR in the first round (using the HTBI primer set) targeted the TCR CDR3. MiXCR, run by TCRdb on the multiplex PCR reads, gives a single entry per CDR3 protein. This table has hundreds of thousands of distinct CDR3 sequences, roughly 15% appearing once. Over 18 months, lack of ophthalmopathy progression marked Graves' hyperthyroidism as stable.

The specimen was blood. The chain combines TRBV27 with TRBJ2-7, with unresolved D. The TCR originated in a woman aged 18-29 years with Graves' hyperthyroidism. The CDR3 nucleotides are TGTGCCAGCAATTGGGGTGGCGAGCAGTACTTC. Translating gives CASNWGGEQYF.